This passage covers 10 T cell receptor beta chains from one sample sequenced in a study of HIV-infected patients and healthy controls. 500 ng RNA was reverse transcribed with alpha and beta constant-region primers. Each of the alpha and beta chains got its own library through chain-specific third strand synthesis with indices. TCRdb analysed the 5' RACE reads with MiXCR anew, one entry per CDR3 protein. The sample includes approximately 16,000 distinct CDR3 sequences, more than 8.5% seen only once; the top ten take 4% to 6%. All unsorted peripheral T cells were captured because whole blood was used without fractionation. Sequenced input: blood. Every receptor here comes from an adult in good health.

This clonotype came up many times. This chain connects TRBV7-9 to TRBJ1-4, with D possibly TRBD1 on 6 matching bases. The germline V and J ends were trimmed by 5 bases and 6 bases, with 10 bases remaining between them. The CDR3 totals 13 residues. CDR1 SEHNR and CDR2 FQNEAQ come from the germline V gene (reference sequence). DNA of the CDR3: TGTGCCAGCAGCCCTAGGACAGATGAAAAACTGTTTTTT. Protein product: CASSPRTDEKLFF.

The CDR3 is CASSLQGFTDTQYF. In DNA form, the CDR3 reads TGTGCCAGCAGCCTACAGGGTTTCACAGATACGCAGTATTTT. V and J are TRBV5-4 and TRBJ2-3; D might be TRBD1 (6 bases). Germline CDR1 reads SGHNT; CDR2 reads YYREEE (reference sequence). This CDR3 region has 14 residues. Trimming removed 4 bases from V and 2 bases from J, with 11 bases in between. The variable domain in full, completed from reference TRBV5-4 and TRBJ2-3, reads ETGVTQSPTHLIKTRGQQVTLRCSSQSGHNTVSWYQQALGQGPQFIFQYYREEENGRGNFPPRFSGLQFPNYSSELNVNALELDDSALYLCASSLQGFTDTQYFGPGTRLTVL.

This clonotype was detected ten times or more. V and J are TRBV5-1 and TRBJ2-3, with D maybe TRBD2 (6 bases). Germline values: CDR1 SGHRS, CDR2 YFSETQ. The V gene lost 4 bases and the J gene lost 1 base, with 25 bases spanning the gap. The CDR3 runs to 19 residues. The CDR3 DNA reads TGCGCCAGCAGCCCGCGAACCTATATGTCTAGCGAGGGCACAGATACGCAGTATTTT. It is translated as CASSPRTYMSSEGTDTQYF. The variable domain in full, with the rest retrieved from reference TRBV5-1 and TRBJ2-3, is KAGVTQTPRYLIKTRGQQVTLSCSPISGHRSVSWYQQTPGQGLQFLFEYFSETQRNKGNFPGRFSGRQFSNSRSEMNVSTLELGDSALYLCASSPRTYMSSEGTDTQYFGPGTRLTVL.

This clonotype appeared many times. The chain is built from TRBV18 and TRBJ2-5, with TRBD1 matching over 11 bases. The length of the CDR3 is 17 residues. Looked up from germline, CDR1 is KGHSH and CDR2 is LQKENI. J was trimmed by 7 bases and V by 1 base; bases with no gene match: 11. The DNA for the CDR3 is TGTGCCAGCTCACCACGAGAATGGACAGGGGGCCCTGGGACCCAGTACTTC. Its translation: CASSPREWTGGPGTQYF.

This clonotype was seen ten or more times. The chain uses TRBV2 and TRBJ1-2, with TRBD1 matching over 10 bases. Germline CDR1 is SNHLY and CDR2 is FYNNEI. V gave up 4 bases and J gave up 5 bases; unmatched junction bases: 13. The CDR3 has 17 residues. CDR3 nucleotides: TGTGCCAGCAGTGTCCCGACAGGGGGCAAGCTGGGGTATGGCTACACCTTC. Amino acid sequence: CASSVPTGGKLGYGYTF.

This clonotype was seen many times. This chain links TRBV27 with TRBJ2-6; D remains unclear. The ends were cut back, 0 bases at V and 4 bases at J, with 7 bases in the middle. The CDR3 covers 15 residues. Germline V gene sequence: CDR1 MNHEY, CDR2 SMNVEV (reference sequence). The CDR3 region is CASSLSKSGANVLTF. The CDR3 DNA reads TGTGCCAGCAGTTTATCGAAATCAGGGGCCAACGTCCTGACTTTC.

The genes are TRBV12-3 or TRBV12-4 and TRBJ1-1; no clear D gene. CDR3 length: 13 residues. Trimming pared 5 bases from V and 1 base from J, leaving 8 bases between. Written as DNA, the CDR3 is TGTGCCAGCAGTGATAAGTGGAACACTGAAGCTTTCTTT. Residues: CASSDKWNTEAFF.

This clonotype was seen more than once but under ten times. The CDR3 sequence is CASSLAEVGVTEAFF. The CDR3 DNA sequence: TGTGCCAGCAGCTTAGCGGAAGTAGGGGTCACTGAAGCTTTCTTT. The chain employs TRBV7-2 and TRBJ1-1, with D tentatively TRBD1 (5 bases). Germline V gene lookup returns CDR1 SGHTA and CDR2 FQGNSA. This CDR3 spans 15 amino acids. V lost 0 bases and J lost 4, with 12 bases in between.

The table lists this clonotype with many counts. This rearrangement joins TRBV7-9 to TRBJ2-3; D not certain. Trimming cost V 3 bases and J 4 bases, with 11 bases left between them. Looked up from germline, CDR1 is SEHNR and CDR2 is FQNEAQ (reference sequence). This CDR3 spans 14 amino acids. The CDR3 sequence: CASSFRSSSDTQYF. The CDR3 DNA reads TGTGCCAGCAGCTTCCGCAGCAGCTCAGATACGCAGTATTTT.

The chain couples TRBV6-4 to TRBJ2-1, with 10 positions matching TRBD2. V shed 4 bases, J shed 4 bases, and the junction held 4 bases outside the gene matches. Per germline, CDR1 MRHNA and CDR2 SNTAGT. This CDR3 has 15 residues. The CDR3 spells CASSGTSGEYNEQFF. The CDR3 bases are TGTGCCAGCAGTGGGACTAGCGGAGAATACAATGAGCAGTTCTTC.